These 16 T cell receptor beta chains share one sample of origin, sequenced in a study of T cell changes during pregnancy in multiple sclerosis. This table comes from immunoSEQ multiplex PCR, and its TCRdb copy is limited to in-frame clones, with some not included. The repertoire holds about 43,000 clones, roughly nine tenths seen once, with 4.5% to 5.5% in the top ten. The sequences come from peripheral blood, collected in the second trimester of pregnancy. The source of these receptors is a female donor in good health, enrolled as a control in a pregnancy study.

The V and J genes are TRBV5-1 and TRBJ2-2, with 8 bases identical to TRBD1. Germline V lookup: CDR1 SGHRS, CDR2 YFSETQ. V shed 4 bases and J 6 bases; nucleotides not matched to a gene: 5. This CDR3 spans 14 amino acids. The DNA of the CDR3 is TGCGCCAGCAGCCCATACAGGGGGTCCGGGGAGCTGTTTTTT. Its protein product is CASSPYRGSGELFF.

The sample holds a few counts of this clone. The rearrangement joins TRBV14 to TRBJ2-7; 7 bases are a match to TRBD1. V dropped 4 bases and J dropped 11; count of bases not matched to a gene: 8. This CDR3 comprises 12 residues. The V gene's germline CDR1 is SGHDN and CDR2 FVKESK. The DNA for the CDR3 is TGTGCCAGCAGCCCCCGCGACAGGGTGAAGTACTTC. This sequence encodes CASSPRDRVKYF. Using reference TRBV14 and TRBJ2-7 for the parts outside the CDR3, the full variable domain is EAGVTQFPSHSVIEKGQTVTLRCDPISGHDNLYWYRRVMGKEIKFLLHFVKESKQDESGMPNNRFLAERTGGTYSTLKVQPAELEDSGVYFCASSPRDRVKYFGPGTRLTVT.

The chain uses TRBV19 and TRBJ2-7; 7 bases line up with TRBD1. V was clipped by 4 bases and J by 2 bases; unmatched bases: 2. Germline loops: CDR1 LNHDA, CDR2 SQIVND (reference sequence). The CDR3 length is 13 residues. The CDR3 loop reads CASSKGTAYEQYF. CDR3 nucleotides: TGTGCCAGTAGTAAGGGGACAGCCTACGAGCAGTACTTC.

This clone appeared a single time. In DNA, the CDR3 is TGTGCTAGTGGGTCGCAGAATGAAAAACTGTTTTTT. Encoded protein: CASGSQNEKLFF. The rearrangement uses TRBV12-5 and TRBJ1-4; unclear D gene. CDR1 LGHNT and CDR2 FRNRAP come from the germline V gene. Between the trimmed V and J ends, which lost 6 bases and 5 bases, there was a span of 7 bases. The CDR3 has 12 residues.

By proportion, this clone is medium-sized (0.01 to 0.1%). The chain uses TRBV4-2 and TRBJ2-1; D might be TRBD2 (6 bases). CDR1 is LGHNA, CDR2 YNFKEQ, per germline. Trimming took off 1 base at V and 5 bases at J, with 12 bases between the two ends. The CDR3 runs 15 residues. CDR3 sequence (DNA): TGTGCCAGCAGCCAAGTCCCTAGCGAACACAATGAGCAGTTCTTC. The encoded protein is CASSQVPSEHNEQFF.

The chain carries TRBV18 and TRBJ1-1, with D unresolved. Trimming removed 2 bases at V and 1 base at J, with 5 bases between. The CDR3 totals 13 residues. Germline assignment: CDR1 KGHSH and CDR2 LQKENI. Here the CDR3 DNA reads TGTGCCAGCTCACCAAACACGAACACTGAAGCTTTCTTT. Its protein product is CASSPNTNTEAFF.

The chain links TRBV4-3 to TRBJ2-5, with 7 bases fitting TRBD1. Losses at the gene ends were 0 bases for V and 4 bases for J; bases not matched to a gene: 5. This CDR3 is built from 15 residues. Per the germline V gene, CDR1 is LGHNA and CDR2 is YSLEER. CDR3 loop: CASSQDDRVIETQYF. The CDR3, as DNA: TGCGCCAGCAGCCAAGATGACAGGGTGATAGAGACCCAGTACTTC.

The chain combines TRBV18 with TRBJ2-2; the D is unclear. The CDR3 loop spans 14 amino acids. Germline V lookup: CDR1 KGHSH, CDR2 LQKENI. V was trimmed by 0 bases and J by 4 bases, leaving 6 bases between them. The CDR3 DNA reads TGTGCCAGCTCACCACCGGTCAGCACCGGGGAGCTGTTTTTT. The encoded protein is CASSPPVSTGELFF.

This clone was detected only once. V usage is TRBV5-1 and J usage is TRBJ2-7, with 10 bases that match TRBD2. V lost 4 bases to trimming and J lost 5 bases; unmatched junction nucleotides: 15. Germline assignment: CDR1 SGHRS and CDR2 YFSETQ. The CDR3 contains 17 residues. The CDR3 region is CASSPPGASGSVNEQYF. The CDR3 region has the DNA TGCGCCAGCAGCCCCCCCGGGGCTAGCGGGAGTGTCAACGAGCAGTACTTC.

The chain joins TRBV6-5 to TRBJ1-4, with 7 bases that match TRBD1. This CDR3 region has 15 residues. Losses at the gene ends were 6 bases for V and 4 bases for J; bases not matched to a gene: 8. The germline CDR1 and CDR2 sequences are MNHEY and SVGAGI. The CDR3 region is CASRPSGQYNEKLFF. The DNA of the CDR3 is TGTGCCAGCAGACCCTCGGGACAGTATAATGAAAAACTGTTTTTT.

In this sample, this clone turned up once. J is TRBJ1-2 and V is TRBV30, with D unclear. The V and J ends lost 1 base and 1 base respectively, with 10 bases between them. The CDR3 has 14 amino acids. From germline, CDR1 is GTSNPN and CDR2 SVGIG (reference sequence). The CDR3 region has the DNA TGTGCCTGGAGTGCGGCGGTCGGTAACTATGGCTACACCTTC. Its protein is CAWSAAVGNYGYTF.

The chain joins TRBV5-1 to TRBJ1-5; TRBD1 matches at 8 bases. Germline V gene sequence: CDR1 SGHRS, CDR2 YFSETQ. Trimming at V came to 0 bases and at J to 5 bases, leaving 4 bases not matched to a gene. This CDR3 is 15 amino acids long. The CDR3 spells CASSLAGGPDQPQHF. DNA of the CDR3: TGCGCCAGCAGCTTGGCAGGGGGCCCGGATCAGCCCCAGCATTTT.

The gene calls are TRBV5-1 and TRBJ2-7, with 8 bases that match TRBD1. V was pared by 2 bases and J by 5 bases, with 9 bases of the junction left unmatched. CDR1 is SGHRS and CDR2 is YFSETQ in the germline V gene. The CDR3 runs 15 residues. The CDR3 DNA sequence: TGCGCCAGCAGCTTACAGGGGGTTTTAGTCGACGAGCAGTACTTC. Translating gives CASSLQGVLVDEQYF.

This clone is a singleton in its sample. The chain recombines TRBV5-1 with TRBJ1-3, with D unresolved. The CDR3 loop spans 15 amino acids. Germline V gene sequence: CDR1 SGHRS, CDR2 YFSETQ. Trimming took off 3 bases at V and 0 bases at J, with 10 bases between the two ends. The CDR3 here is CASSSTGISGNTIYF. In DNA form, the CDR3 reads TGCGCCAGCAGCTCCACGGGAATCTCTGGAAACACCATATATTTT.

V usage is TRBV5-3 and J usage is TRBJ1-2, with 8 bases matching TRBD1. TRBV5-3 is annotated as an ORF whose role is uncertain. With 9 bases clipped from V and 4 bases from J, the junction kept 17 bases outside the gene matches. The CDR3 consists of 16 residues. The CDR3 spells CAKKGSRGQGAYGYTF. The CDR3 DNA reads as TGTGCCAAAAAGGGCTCCCGTGGACAGGGAGCCTATGGCTACACCTTC.

The rearrangement joins TRBV29-1 to TRBJ2-5; perhaps TRBD1 as D (6 bases). V was shortened by 7 bases and J by 5 bases, with 20 bases between the two germline ends. Germline V gives CDR1 SQVTM, CDR2 ANQGSEA. The CDR3 has 14 residues. The CDR3 here is CSAEVGATRETQYF. CDR3 sequence (DNA): TGCAGCGCCGAGGTGGGGGCCACAAGGGAGACCCAGTACTTC.